The entry below describes one T cell receptor beta chain. Its cognate antigen is unknown. The germline CDR1 and CDR2 sequences are MGHRA and YSYEKL. Trimming took 2 bases from V and 5 from J; bases not matched to a gene: 13. The CDR3 runs 17 residues. This record comes from a study of T cells in Graves' hyperthyroidism and ophthalmopathy. Diagnosis rested on symptoms, serum thyroxine and TRAb, thyroid ultrasound, and orbital computed tomography. RNA transcripts provided the source from which TCR beta CDR3 regions were amplified. RT-PCR in the first round (using the HTBI primer set) targeted the TCR CDR3. TCRdb used MiXCR to reprocess the multiplex PCR reads, holding one entry per CDR3 protein. This sample has 250,000 to 300,000 distinct CDR3 sequences, with about an eighth found just once. Whole-study results and caveats: A 13 V-J model separated ophthalmopathy from stable hyperthyroidism. Ophthalmopathy was predicted by the model a median of approximately 6 months ahead of onset.

The genes are TRBV4-1 and TRBJ2-7; 9 nucleotides agree with TRBD2. Material: blood. This TCR was recovered from a woman aged 35 to 49 with Graves' hyperthyroidism. As DNA, the CDR3 is TGCGCCAGCAGCCAACTAGCGGGGCTGGGGGGATTGGACGAGCAGTACTTC. Translating gives CASSQLAGLGGLDEQYF.